The rows below give T cell receptor beta chains drawn from one sample of a study of T cells in Graves' hyperthyroidism and ophthalmopathy. TCRdb called the multiplex PCR reads again in MiXCR, with one record for every CDR3 protein. Of approximately 430,000 distinct CDR3 sequences listed, 14% to 15% are singletons. The sequenced sample consisted of blood. The receptors were sampled from a man in his late teens or twenties with Graves' ophthalmopathy. CDR3s include the opening cysteine and the closing phenylalanine or tryptophan. A D gene is named only where the DNA matches it firmly. Where a row states a size, it is once, few, many or the class of an expanded clone; other rows omit it.

CAWNPGNTEAFF	TGTGCCTGGAATCCCGGGAACACAGAAGCTTTCTTT	many	12	.	TRBV30	TRBJ1-1
CASREITQEKLFF	TGTGCCAGTAGGGAGATTACACAGGAAAAACTGTTTTTT	.	13	.	TRBV6-2/TRBV6-3	TRBJ1-4
CASSNLAEYTGELFF	TGTGCCAGTAGTAACCTAGCGGAGTACACCGGGGAGCTGTTTTTT	.	15	TRBD2	TRBV19	TRBJ2-2
CSARPPRGGMYNEQFF	TGCAGTGCTAGGCCTCCCCGAGGGGGCATGTACAATGAGCAGTTCTTC	many	16	TRBD1	TRBV20-1	TRBJ2-1
CASSEARHPNQPQHF	TGTGCCAGCAGTGAAGCGCGACACCCCAATCAGCCCCAGCATTTT	many	15	.	TRBV6-1	TRBJ1-5
CSVEEVRGQDYEQCF	TGCAGCGTTGAAGAAGTGAGGGGACAGGACTACGAGCAGTGCTTC	once	15	TRBD1	TRBV29-1	TRBJ2-7
CASSSRARGSPLHF	TGTGCCAGCAGCTCAAGGGCCAGGGGATCACCCCTCCACTTT	.	14	.	TRBV11-2	TRBJ1-6
CASSATGPLRGYTF	TGTGCCAGCAGCGCGACAGGGCCGCTACGTGGCTACACCTTC	.	14	TRBD1	TRBV11-2	TRBJ1-2
CASSQLFQKRGSSYNEQFF	TGTGCCAGCAGCCAACTATTCCAGAAGCGGGGCAGCTCCTACAATGAGCAGTTCTTC	few	19	TRBD2	TRBV14	TRBJ2-1
CASSAEGEEQYF	TGTGCCAGCAGTGCGGAGGGTGAAGAGCAGTACTTC	.	12	.	TRBV6-1	TRBJ2-7
CASSIALWDSGGIYNEQFF	TGTGCCAGTAGTATAGCGCTTTGGGATAGCGGGGGGATCTACAATGAGCAGTTCTTC	many	19	TRBD2	TRBV19	TRBJ2-1
CASSRKGATNTGELFF	TGCGCCAGCAGCCGAAAAGGAGCTACGAACACCGGGGAGCTGTTTTTT	few	16	.	TRBV4-1	TRBJ2-2
CSARSWGTDTQYF	TGCAGTGCTAGGTCATGGGGCACAGATACGCAGTATTTT	many	13	.	TRBV20-1	TRBJ2-3
CASSQVTSGRGSWETQYF	TGTGCCAGCAGCCAAGTGACTAGCGGGAGGGGTTCGTGGGAGACCCAGTACTTC	few	18	TRBD2	TRBV3-1	TRBJ2-5
CASSVGPGGKTGETQYF	TGTGCCAGCAGCGTAGGTCCGGGGGGGAAAACAGGAGAGACCCAGTACTTC	.	17	TRBD2	TRBV9	TRBJ2-5
CASSLALEGAAGYTF	TGTGCCAGCAGCTTAGCGCTGGAGGGGGCTGCCGGCTACACCTTC	many	15	TRBD1	TRBV7-8	TRBJ1-2
CASSIGHKNQPQHF	TGTGCCAGTAGTATAGGACACAAGAATCAGCCCCAGCATTTT	.	14	.	TRBV19	TRBJ1-5
CSVVGRGRTGVDGNTIYF	TGCAGCGTTGTGGGCAGGGGTCGGACAGGGGTGGATGGAAACACCATATATTTT	many	18	TRBD1	TRBV29-1	TRBJ1-3
CASSRTGSEQFF	TGTGCCAGCAGTCGGACAGGTTCAGAGCAGTTCTTC	many	12	TRBD1	TRBV11-3	TRBJ2-1
CASSGTYTEAFF	TGTGCCAGCAGCGGAACATACACTGAAGCTTTCTTT	few	12	.	TRBV9	TRBJ1-1
CASSKRHRSSDTQYF	TGTGCCAGTAGTAAGAGGCACAGGTCCTCAGATACGCAGTATTTT	once	15	.	TRBV19	TRBJ2-3
CASSPSGALYQPQHF	TGTGCCAGTAGTCCCTCCGGGGCCCTTTATCAGCCCCAGCATTTT	.	15	.	TRBV19	TRBJ1-5
CASSPLRDIYSNQPQHF	TGTGCCAGCAGTCCTCTCCGGGACATTTATAGCAATCAGCCCCAGCATTTT	.	17	.	TRBV12-3/TRBV12-4	TRBJ1-5
CASSLDLGPYEQYF	TGTGCCAGCAGCTTAGACTTGGGGCCCTACGAGCAGTACTTC	many	14	.	TRBV7-2	TRBJ2-7
CASTYSGAPQETQYF	TGTGCCAGCACCTATAGCGGAGCGCCCCAAGAGACCCAGTACTTC	many	15	.	TRBV2	TRBJ2-5
CASSLPGVAFF	TGCGCCAGCAGCTTACCAGGGGTCGCTTTCTTT	many	11	.	TRBV5-1	TRBJ1-1
CSAVVLWGDGYTF	TGCAGCGCCGTTGTCCTGTGGGGGGATGGCTACACCTTC	many	13	.	TRBV29-1	TRBJ1-2
CASSLVVETGGLYEQYF	TGTGCCAGCAGCTTAGTGGTGGAGACGGGGGGGCTCTACGAGCAGTACTTC	many	17	TRBD2	TRBV11-2	TRBJ2-7
CSARDQPVNEKLFF	TGCAGTGCTAGAGATCAGCCGGTTAATGAAAAACTGTTTTTT	many	14	.	TRBV20-1	TRBJ1-4
CASSRAGTTSSYNEQFF	TGTGCCAGCAGCCGCGCCGGGACTACCAGCTCCTACAATGAGCAGTTCTTC	many	17	TRBD2	TRBV11-2	TRBJ2-1
CASSGWTGATGTQYF	TGTGCCAGCAGCGGGTGGACGGGAGCGACCGGGACCCAGTACTTC	.	15	.	TRBV9	TRBJ2-5
CASSRPGTKWETQYF	TGTGCCAGCAGCCGACCAGGAACTAAGTGGGAGACCCAGTACTTC	many	15	.	TRBV7-9	TRBJ2-5
CSGGLAGSETQFF	TGCAGCGGTGGACTAGCGGGGTCAGAGACCCAGTTCTTC	.	13	TRBD2	TRBV29-1	TRBJ2-1
CASSQESGGLSGYTF	TGTGCCAGCAGCCAAGAGAGCGGGGGCTTGAGTGGCTACACCTTC	few	15	.	TRBV4-2	TRBJ1-2
CASSHGQGDSILGANVLTF	TGTGCCAGCAGCCACGGACAGGGCGATTCGATATTAGGGGCCAACGTCCTGACTTTC	few	19	TRBD1	TRBV5-5	TRBJ2-6
CASSPLSDLSPEAFF	TGCGCCAGCAGCCCCCTCAGCGATCTCAGCCCTGAAGCTTTCTTT	many	15	.	TRBV5-1	TRBJ1-1
CASSPGAGVNIQYF	TGCGCCAGCAGCCCTGGCGCAGGGGTTAACATTCAGTACTTC	few	14	.	TRBV5-1	TRBJ2-4
CSASPAGQGTGYTF	TGCAGTGCTAGCCCCGCGGGACAGGGTACGGGCTACACCTTC	many	14	TRBD1	TRBV20-1	TRBJ1-2